The entry below describes one TCR beta chain. Its matching antigen is unknown. An assay was performed, and its level was deep. Around 30,000 T cell genomes (approximately 210 ng DNA) went into each sorted-subset replicate. Repertoires were generated with immunoSEQ multiplex PCR, while TCRdb's copy carries only in-frame clones and drops some. The table has 1.4 million or so clones, 98% seen once. The length of the CDR3 is 14 residues. The ends lost 9 bases at V and 10 bases at J; junction bases unmatched: 17. Germline V lookup: CDR1 LNHDA, CDR2 SQIVND (reference sequence). The data were taken from a study of shared clonotypes between healthy human individuals. Study results and limitations: Clonotypes that were shared across four donors made up roughly 5% of naive CD4 clonotypes.

The origin of this receptor is a man aged 30 to 39 in good health. The chain links TRBV19 to TRBJ1-1, with 7 bases fitting TRBD1. Sequences were obtained from naive CD4+ T cells sorted from blood. As to subset: CD45RA+ positively selected. The CDR3 is CASKPGQSTLIAFF. Here the CDR3 DNA reads TGTGCCAGCAAACCGGGACAGTCTACTCTGATAGCTTTCTTT.